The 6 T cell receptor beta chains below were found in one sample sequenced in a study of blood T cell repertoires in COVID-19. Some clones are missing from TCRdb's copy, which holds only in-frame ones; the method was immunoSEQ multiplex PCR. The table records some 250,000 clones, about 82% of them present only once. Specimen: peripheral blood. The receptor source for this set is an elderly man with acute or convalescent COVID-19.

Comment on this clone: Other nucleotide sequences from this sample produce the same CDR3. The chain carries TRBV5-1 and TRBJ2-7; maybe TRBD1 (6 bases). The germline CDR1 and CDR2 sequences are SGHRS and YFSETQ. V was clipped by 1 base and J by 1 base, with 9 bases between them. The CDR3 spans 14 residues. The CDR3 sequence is CASSLTGSSYEQYF. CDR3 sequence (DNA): TGCGCCAGCAGCTTGACAGGGTCTTCCTACGAGCAGTACTTC.

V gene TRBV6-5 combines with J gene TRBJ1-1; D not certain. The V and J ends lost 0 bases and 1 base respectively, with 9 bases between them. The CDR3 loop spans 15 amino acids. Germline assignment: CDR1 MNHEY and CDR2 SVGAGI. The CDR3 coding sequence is TGTGCCAGCAGTTACTCGAGGGTTGGGAACACTGAAGCTTTCTTT. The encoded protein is CASSYSRVGNTEAFF.

Here the CDR3 reads CASSVNREETQYF. The DNA of the CDR3 is TGTGCCAGCAGTGTTAACAGGGAGGAGACCCAGTACTTC. This chain joins TRBV2 and TRBJ2-5; D is possibly TRBD1 (6 bases). This CDR3 is built from 13 residues. With 4 bases removed from V and 5 bases from J, the gap between germline ends came to 11 bases. CDR1 and CDR2 from the germline V gene are SNHLY and FYNNEI.

CDR3 bases: TGTGCCAGCAGCCAAGAAGGACAGGGAAACACCATATATTTT. Amino acids: CASSQEGQGNTIYF. The V gene is TRBV3-1 (or the pseudogene TRBV3-2), the J gene TRBJ1-3; possible D gene TRBD1, 6 bases. The CDR3 has 14 amino acids. Per the germline V gene, CDR1 is LGHDT and CDR2 is YNNKEL (reference sequence). V lost 0 bases, J lost 4 bases, and 7 bases lay in between.

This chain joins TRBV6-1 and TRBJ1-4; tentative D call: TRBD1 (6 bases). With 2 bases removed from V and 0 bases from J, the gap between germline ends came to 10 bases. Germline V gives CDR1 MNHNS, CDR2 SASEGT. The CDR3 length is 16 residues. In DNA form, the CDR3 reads TGTGCCAGCAGTGAACCAGGGGTCCCAACTAATGAAAAACTGTTTTTT. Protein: CASSEPGVPTNEKLFF.

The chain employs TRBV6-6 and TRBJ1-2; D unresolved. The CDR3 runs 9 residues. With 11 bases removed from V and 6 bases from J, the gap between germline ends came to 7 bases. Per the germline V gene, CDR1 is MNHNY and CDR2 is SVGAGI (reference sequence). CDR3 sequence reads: CAAGDGYTF. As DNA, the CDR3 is TGTGCCGCCGGGGATGGCTACACCTTC.